This T cell receptor (beta chain) is from a study of T-cell memory formation after mild COVID-19. Turning to the study itself: Most TCR clusters belonged to a single donor. Study-wide results and limits: Proof of SARS-CoV-2 specificity was absent for the second-wave clones that crested on day 37. Contracting CD8+ clones were enriched in EMRA, CD4+ mainly in CM and EM. Later expanders leaned toward CD4+, whereas clones contracting from day 15 to 85 were balanced CD4/CD8.

One entry per CDR3 protein, called by TCRdb with MiXCR from the 5' RACE reads. Found here are some 490,000 distinct CDR3 sequences, around a sixth of them singletons; the top ten hold roughly an eighth. This CDR3 is 14 amino acids long. V lost 5 bases to trimming and J lost 5 bases; unmatched junction nucleotides: 5. Germline loops: CDR1 SEHNR, CDR2 FQNEAQ (reference sequence). This clonotype was seen more than once but under ten times. Its antigen is currently unknown. The source material was PBMCs or a T cell subset sorted from them (not recorded which). This chain joins TRBV7-9 and TRBJ2-7, with 11 nucleotides matching TRBD1. The TCR originated in an adult woman who had mild COVID-19 (a few samples of this study predate the infection). Cell type and time point are not known. CDR3 sequence reads: CASSPRTGGDEQYF. CDR3 in DNA: TGTGCCAGCAGCCCAAGGACAGGGGGCGACGAGCAGTACTTC.